These 10 T cell receptor beta chains came from one sample sequenced in a study of T cell responses to AZD1222 COVID-19 vaccine. Profiled with immunoSEQ multiplex PCR; TCRdb holds only in-frame clones, not every one. The repertoire includes about 53,000 clones, 87% of them detected once, and less than 3.5% sits in the top ten. The sample consisted of peripheral blood, taken 28 days after the second AZD1222 dose. These TCRs come from an adult who received the AZD1222 COVID-19 vaccine.

The chain carries TRBV21-1 and TRBJ2-3; the table gives TRBD1 as D, unverified against the DNA. TRBV21-1 is classified as a pseudogene. The length of the CDR3 is 17 residues. For the CDR3, the DNA is TGTGCCAGCAGCAACAAACGTCGACATTCCCTCACAGATACGCAGTATTTT. The encoded protein is CASSNKRRHSLTDTQYF.

The chain recombines TRBV9 with TRBJ2-1; 12 bases agree with TRBD2. V lost 3 bases to trimming and J lost 7 bases; unmatched junction nucleotides: 14. The germline V gene encodes CDR1 SGDLS and CDR2 YYNGEE. The CDR3 totals 18 residues. The CDR3 spells CASSASGTSGLFGNEQFF. In DNA form, the CDR3 reads TGTGCCAGCAGCGCCTCCGGGACTAGCGGGTTATTTGGGAATGAGCAGTTCTTC.

The genes are TRBV2 and TRBJ2-1, with a weak D call TRBD1 (5 bases). V lost 4 bases and J lost 2, with 12 bases in between. The length of the CDR3 is 15 residues. The germline gives CDR1 SNHLY, CDR2 FYNNEI. The CDR3 is CASSGTSQTYNEQFF. The DNA of the CDR3 is TGTGCCAGCAGTGGGACATCACAGACCTACAATGAGCAGTTCTTC.

This sequence joins TRBV7-9 and TRBJ2-1; 10 bases are a match to TRBD2. The CDR3 extends over 15 amino acids. Germline V gene lookup returns CDR1 SEHNR and CDR2 FQNEAQ (reference sequence). V dropped 0 bases and J dropped 10; count of bases not matched to a gene: 6. CDR3 sequence (DNA): TGTGCCAGCAGCTTAGCGCTAGCGGGAGTAAGGGAGCAGTTCTTC. Translating gives CASSLALAGVREQFF. Full variable domain (outside the CDR3, taken from reference TRBV7-9 and TRBJ2-1): DTGVSQNPRHKITKRGQNVTFRCDPISEHNRLYWYRQTLGQGPEFLTYFQNEAQLEKSRLLSDRFSAERPKGSFSTLEIQRTEQGDSAMYLCASSLALAGVREQFFGPGTRLTVL.

CDR3 sequence (DNA): TGTGCCAGCAGCTCCGCGGGTAGCCAGGGTGAGCAGTTCTTC. It specifies CASSSAGSQGEQFF. This chain joins TRBV7-8 and TRBJ2-1; the D call may be TRBD1 or TRBD2 (5 bases each). Germline V gene lookup returns CDR1 SGHVS and CDR2 FQNEAQ. CDR3 length: 14 amino acids. The ends were cut back, 4 bases at V and 9 bases at J, with 16 bases in the middle.

This clone came up a few times. The V and J genes are TRBV12-3 or TRBV12-4 and TRBJ1-1; TRBD1 matches 7 bases. This CDR3 region has 11 residues. V was pared by 8 bases and J by 8 bases, with 5 bases of the junction left unmatched. The DNA for the CDR3 is TGTGCCAGCTCAGGGGGGTGGGAAGCTTTCTTT. Its protein is CASSGGWEAFF.

This clone was recorded once. The gene calls are TRBV4-1 and TRBJ2-5; no definite D call. CDR1 is MGHRA, CDR2 YSYEKL, per germline. The V end lost 3 bases, the J end lost 5 bases, and 7 bases lay between the germline ends. CDR3 length: 12 amino acids. CDR3 residues: CASSHSGETQYF. CDR3 sequence (DNA): TGCGCCAGCAGCCACTCCGGGGAGACCCAGTACTTC.

The chain recombines TRBV7-2 with TRBJ1-1; no clear D gene. This CDR3 is built from 13 residues. Per the germline V gene, CDR1 is SGHTA and CDR2 is FQGNSA. V lost 4 bases and J lost 6, with 12 bases in between. This chain's CDR3 is CASSSFSRAEAFF. The CDR3 DNA sequence: TGTGCCAGCAGCTCATTTAGTCGCGCTGAAGCTTTCTTT.

The chain has TRBV3-1 (or the pseudogene TRBV3-2) and TRBJ2-7, with D uncertain. This CDR3 is built from 14 residues. V was trimmed by 0 bases and J by 0 bases, leaving 6 bases between them. Germline loops: CDR1 LGHDT, CDR2 YNNKEL (reference sequence). This CDR3 is CASSQDSLSYEQYF. CDR3 sequence (DNA): TGTGCCAGCAGCCAAGATAGTCTCTCCTACGAGCAGTACTTC.

The CDR3 protein is CASSLGGGVGQPQHF. DNA of the CDR3: TGTGCCAGCAGCTTGGGGGGCGGGGTAGGTCAGCCCCAGCATTTT. The genes are TRBV6-5 and TRBJ1-5, with TRBD1 as a possible D gene (6 bases). The V end lost 6 bases, the J end lost 6 bases, and 18 bases lay between the germline ends. The CDR3 has 15 amino acids. The germline V gene encodes CDR1 MNHEY and CDR2 SVGAGI.